This T cell receptor beta chain was identified during a study of response to subunit inactivated influenza vaccine. Study results and limitations: A suggestion made by the authors is that each seasonal influenza vaccination recruits few new T cells.

About this clonotype: What it recognizes is unknown.

One entry per CDR3 protein results from TCRdb running MiXCR on the RT-PCR reads. The sample has about 650,000 distinct CDR3 sequences; approximately 14% are singletons. The CDR3 runs 15 residues. Germline CDR1 is KGHDR and CDR2 is SFDVKD. J gave up 7 bases and V 4 bases, and 7 bases lay outside the gene matches. Sequenced material: PBMCs from blood, taken 11 to 12 days after vaccination. The clonotype comes from a man aged 50 to 60 who received an inactivated influenza vaccine. The chain joins TRBV24-1 to TRBJ2-2, with 8 bases aligning to TRBD1. CDR3 DNA: TGTGCCACCAGTGAGAACAGGGGGACGCGCGGGGAGCTGTTTTTT. Protein product: CATSENRGTRGELFF.